The 30 T cell receptor beta chains in this list originate from one sample, sequenced in a study of immune evolution from preneoplasia to lung adenocarcinoma. Sequencing was performed with immunoSEQ multiplex PCR; in TCRdb, only in-frame clones are kept and a portion is missing. The sample lists approximately 11,000 clones; about 79% were seen once. Sequenced sample: FFPE minimally invasive lung adenocarcinoma tissue. All receptors derive from a person between 60 and 80 years old with lung adenocarcinoma.

This chain joins TRBV7-8 and TRBJ2-2; perhaps TRBD2 as D (6 bases). The germline V and J ends were trimmed by 1 base and 3 bases, with 15 bases remaining between them. The germline gives CDR1 SGHVS, CDR2 FQNEAQ. CDR3 size: 17 residues. The chain's CDR3 is CASSLVGGKGDTGELFF. As DNA, the CDR3 is TGTGCCAGCAGCTTAGTCGGCGGGAAGGGTGACACCGGGGAGCTGTTTTTT.

This sequence joins TRBV11-3 and TRBJ1-1; no definite D call. Trimming took 9 bases from V and 1 from J, leaving 21 bases between them. The germline gives CDR1 SGHNT, CDR2 YENEEA. This CDR3 spans 16 amino acids. The CDR3 DNA sequence: TGTGCCAGTCAATCGGGCACCGGACGGGGGAACACTGAAGCTTTCTTT. Its translation is CASQSGTGRGNTEAFF.

The gene calls are TRBV28 and TRBJ2-7; the match to TRBD1 covers 11 bases. There are 17 residues in the CDR3. Germline assignment: CDR1 MDHEN and CDR2 SYDVKM. V was pared by 6 bases and J by 4 bases, with 14 bases of the junction left unmatched. This CDR3 is CASSQTLGTGGAYEQYF. CDR3 DNA: TGTGCCAGCAGCCAAACACTCGGGACAGGGGGGGCTTACGAGCAGTACTTC. Full variable domain (outside the CDR3, taken from reference TRBV28 and TRBJ2-7): DVKVTQSSRYLVKRTGEKVFLECVQDMDHENMFWYRQDPGLGLRLIYFSYDVKMKEKGDIPEGYSVSREKKERFSLILESASTNQTSMYLCASSQTLGTGGAYEQYFGPGTRLTVT.

The chain is built from TRBV27 and TRBJ2-7; unclear D gene. The germline V gene encodes CDR1 MNHEY and CDR2 SMNVEV (reference sequence). CDR3 size: 13 residues. The V end was cut by 3 bases, the J end by 0 bases, with 6 bases between. In nucleotides, the CDR3 is TGTGCCAGCAGTTTGGTGCGCTCCTACGAGCAGTACTTC. Protein: CASSLVRSYEQYF.

The table lists this clone with a few counts. The chain links TRBV19 to TRBJ2-7; D gene ambiguous. V shed 4 bases and J shed 0 bases, with 10 bases lying between them. CDR3 length: 14 residues. Germline loops: CDR1 LNHDA, CDR2 SQIVND (reference sequence). The DNA for the CDR3 is TGTGCCAGTAGTACTCGGGCCAGCTCCTACGAGCAGTACTTC. Residues: CASSTRASSYEQYF.

The genes are TRBV7-2 and TRBJ2-3; 7 nucleotides align to TRBD2. Trimming cost V 2 bases and J 2 bases; bases outside gene matches: 4. Germline V gene sequence: CDR1 SGHTA, CDR2 FQGNSA. The CDR3 length is 15 residues. For the CDR3, the DNA is TGTGCCAGCAGCTTACAAGCGGGGTCCACAGATACGCAGTATTTT. This encodes CASSLQAGSTDTQYF.

A single count supports this clone. V gene TRBV9 combines with J gene TRBJ2-5; D perhaps matches TRBD2 (5 bases). This CDR3 contains 15 residues. With 4 bases removed from V and 9 bases from J, the gap between germline ends came to 22 bases. CDR1 is SGDLS and CDR2 is YYNGEE in the germline V gene. The CDR3 nucleotides are TGTGCCAGCAGCCGTAGGTTATCTAGCCCGACCGCCCAGTACTTC. Its translation is CASSRRLSSPTAQYF.

In DNA, the CDR3 is TGCGCCAGCATCAGACTGAAGGTTCCCTCCTACGAGCAGTACTTC. Its protein product is CASIRLKVPSYEQYF. V is TRBV10-1 and J is TRBJ2-7; D remains unclear. The CDR3 totals 15 residues. Trimming cost V 7 bases and J 0 bases, with 16 bases left between them. Germline CDR1 reads WNHNN; CDR2 reads SYGVQD (reference sequence).

The chain combines TRBV28 with TRBJ2-7; D is uncertain. This CDR3 spans 12 amino acids. V lost 7 bases, J lost 7 bases, and 14 bases lay in between. Per the germline V gene, CDR1 is MDHEN and CDR2 is SYDVKM. CDR3 nucleotide sequence: TGTGCCAGCAACGTCTTTTTACAGGAGCAGTACTTC. This sequence encodes CASNVFLQEQYF.

The chain links TRBV9 to TRBJ1-2; D unclear. V was trimmed by 0 bases and J by 8 bases, leaving 8 bases between them. CDR1 and CDR2 from the germline V gene are SGDLS and YYNGEE. The CDR3 sequence is 12 residues long. CDR3 protein: CASSVDERGYTF. For the CDR3, the DNA is TGTGCCAGCAGCGTAGATGAAAGGGGCTACACCTTC.

The gene calls are TRBV11-1 and TRBJ2-7; 7 bases line up with TRBD1. This CDR3 region has 14 residues. The germline V gene encodes CDR1 SGHAT and CDR2 FQDESV (reference sequence). V shed 1 base and J 4 bases; nucleotides not matched to a gene: 4. The CDR3 DNA reads as TGTGCCAGCAGCTTAGTGGACAGGACTTACGAGCAGTACTTC. Protein sequence: CASSLVDRTYEQYF.

The chain couples TRBV5-4 to TRBJ2-5; TRBD2 aligns across 8 bases. V lost 0 bases to trimming and J lost 4 bases; unmatched junction nucleotides: 5. The germline gives CDR1 SGHNT, CDR2 YYREEE (reference sequence). This CDR3 has 15 residues. CDR3 sequence reads: CASSLGAGVVETQYF. CDR3 bases: TGTGCCAGCAGCTTGGGAGCGGGGGTAGTAGAGACCCAGTACTTC.

The V gene is TRBV6-5, the J gene TRBJ1-6, with 8 nucleotides matching TRBD1. The CDR3 spans 14 residues. V was pared by 0 bases and J by 10 bases, with 2 bases of the junction left unmatched. Germline V lookup: CDR1 MNHEY, CDR2 SVGAGI. The CDR3 bases are TGTGCCAGCAGTTACTCTACAGGGGGGTCACCCCTCCACTTT. Its translation is CASSYSTGGSPLHF.

The chain's CDR3 is CASRQRADRTGELFF. The CDR3 bases are TGTGCCAGCAGGCAGCGGGCGGACCGCACCGGGGAGCTGTTTTTT. The rearrangement joins TRBV27 to TRBJ2-2; tentative D call: TRBD2 (6 bases). V lost 6 bases, J lost 4 bases, and 15 bases lay in between. The CDR3 sequence is 15 residues long. Germline V gene data show CDR1 as MNHEY and CDR2 as SMNVEV (reference sequence).

CDR3 bases: TGTGCCAGCTCACCAGGCTTGGGCCTAGCGGGGGGCGGTAGCTCCTACGAGCAGTACTTC. Translating it yields CASSPGLGLAGGGSSYEQYF. The chain recombines TRBV18 with TRBJ2-7; TRBD2 aligns across 11 bases. CDR3 length: 20 amino acids. With V trimmed by 2 bases and J by 0 bases, 15 bases remained unmatched. Germline V lookup: CDR1 KGHSH, CDR2 LQKENI.

The V and J genes are TRBV18 and TRBJ1-5, with D hard to call. V was clipped by 5 bases and J by 3 bases, with 17 bases between them. Germline V gives CDR1 KGHSH, CDR2 LQKENI. This CDR3 comprises 16 residues. The CDR3 DNA follows: TGTGCCAGCTCAAGTAGCGACGCCCTACTCAATCAGCCCCAGCATTTT. Translated: CASSSSDALLNQPQHF.

The chain carries TRBV30 and TRBJ2-1; no definite D call. V was trimmed by 3 bases and J by 5 bases, leaving 5 bases between them. Germline V gives CDR1 GTSNPN, CDR2 SVGIG (reference sequence). The CDR3 has 11 amino acids. Written as DNA, the CDR3 is TGTGCCTGGAGCAGAAACAATGAGCAGTTCTTC. Protein: CAWSRNNEQFF.

Here the CDR3 reads CASTRTGGKSDSPLHF. CDR3 DNA: TGTGCCAGCACGAGAACAGGGGGAAAATCAGATTCACCCCTCCACTTT. The rearrangement links TRBV7-8 to TRBJ1-6; 8 nucleotides agree with TRBD1. Looked up from germline, CDR1 is SGHVS and CDR2 is FQNEAQ. The CDR3 extends over 16 amino acids. The junction had 13 bases not matched to a gene; V was cut back by 7 bases and J by 8 bases.

Here the CDR3 DNA reads TGTGCCAGCAGCGTAGGGCAGAGGAACACCGGGGAGCTGTTTTTT. Its protein is CASSVGQRNTGELFF. The rearrangement links TRBV9 to TRBJ2-2; D call uncertain. The germline CDR1 and CDR2 sequences are SGDLS and YYNGEE. The CDR3 is made up of 15 amino acids. V was pared by 0 bases and J by 1 base, with 7 bases between.

This clone was counted once. This rearrangement joins TRBV25-1 to TRBJ1-3; no clear D. V lost 4 bases, J lost 3 bases, and 7 bases lay in between. This CDR3 region has 13 residues. The germline CDR1 and CDR2 sequences are MGHDK and SYGVNS. Written as DNA, the CDR3 is TGTGCCAGCAGTGGGGAGATTGGAAACACCATATATTTT. It codes for CASSGEIGNTIYF.

V and J are TRBV7-9 and TRBJ1-1; 8 nucleotides match TRBD1. The germline V gene has CDR1 SEHNR and CDR2 FQNEAQ (reference sequence). This CDR3 is built from 10 residues. After removal of 5 bases from V and 11 bases from J, the junction contained 1 base not matched to a gene. The CDR3 DNA reads TGTGCCAGCAGCCGGGACAGGGCTTTCTTT. Translated, it gives CASSRDRAFF.

This clone turned up a few times. The chain couples TRBV6-1 to TRBJ1-1; possibly TRBD1 for D (6 bases). CDR3 length: 14 residues. V was clipped by 5 bases and J by 7 bases, with 17 bases between them. CDR1 is MNHNS, CDR2 SASEGT, per germline. CDR3 amino acids: CASSKSDSFGEAFF. The CDR3 nucleotides are TGTGCCAGCAGTAAGTCGGACAGTTTCGGTGAAGCTTTCTTT.

The gene calls are TRBV7-3 and TRBJ2-1; D might be TRBD1 or TRBD2, each matching 5 bases. V shed 0 bases and J shed 5 bases, with 14 bases lying between them. Germline CDR1 SGHTA, CDR2 FQGTGA. The CDR3 sequence is 16 residues long. The CDR3 bases are TGTGCCAGCAGCTTAACGTTGGGGGACGGAAACAATGAGCAGTTCTTC. As protein: CASSLTLGDGNNEQFF.

The rearrangement links TRBV7-2 to TRBJ1-6; 8 bases align to TRBD1. Germline CDR1 SGHTA, CDR2 FQGNSA. The ends lost 1 base at V and 7 bases at J; junction bases unmatched: 6. The CDR3 extends over 16 amino acids. CDR3 sequence reads: CASSLETRTGNSPLHF. In DNA form, the CDR3 reads TGTGCCAGCAGCTTAGAAACGCGGACAGGGAATTCACCCCTCCACTTT.

The chain combines TRBV9 with TRBJ2-7, with 11 bases aligning to TRBD2. The CDR3 covers 16 residues. J gave up 6 bases and V 1 base, and 9 bases lay outside the gene matches. CDR1 and CDR2 from the germline V gene are SGDLS and YYNGEE. DNA for the CDR3: TGTGCCAGCAGCGTACACTATAGCGGGGGGGCCGCCGAGCAGTACTTC. Translation: CASSVHYSGGAAEQYF.

This chain's CDR3 is CASSPSLAGARGDTQYF. In nucleotides, the CDR3 is TGTGCCAGCAGCCCCTCTCTAGCGGGAGCGCGGGGAGATACGCAGTATTTT. The rearrangement links TRBV7-9 to TRBJ2-3, with 10 bases lining up with TRBD2. The CDR3 runs to 17 residues. With 5 bases clipped from V and 5 bases from J, the junction kept 13 bases outside the gene matches. Germline V gives CDR1 SEHNR, CDR2 FQNEAQ (reference sequence).

The chain is built from TRBV6-1 and TRBJ2-7; D remains unclear. V lost 1 base to trimming and J lost 1 base, with 5 bases between them. Germline-derived CDR1 and CDR2 are MNHNS and SASEGT. This CDR3 is 13 amino acids long. CDR3 nucleotide sequence: TGTGCCAGCAGTGAAGAACTATCCTACGAGCAGTACTTC. Protein sequence: CASSEELSYEQYF.

The gene calls are TRBV5-4 and TRBJ1-1; unclear D gene. The CDR3 has 14 amino acids. The V end lost 0 bases, the J end lost 2 bases, and 8 bases lay between the germline ends. From germline, CDR1 is SGHNT and CDR2 YYREEE (reference sequence). CDR3 residues: CASSLGEYNTEAFF. In DNA, the CDR3 is TGTGCCAGCAGCTTGGGGGAGTATAACACTGAAGCTTTCTTT.

This clone has just a few counts. The chain links TRBV7-6 to TRBJ2-5; 7 bases are a match to TRBD1. Germline CDR1 and CDR2: SGHVS and FNYEAQ. This CDR3 region has 14 residues. Trimming removed 6 bases from V and 1 base from J; junction bases left unmatched: 5. The CDR3 protein is CASRSGGFQETQYF. CDR3 DNA sequence: TGTGCCAGCAGGTCAGGGGGATTCCAAGAGACCCAGTACTTC.

The V gene is TRBV7-8, the J gene TRBJ1-2; D is possibly TRBD1 (5 bases). There are 12 residues in the CDR3. Trimming left V 5 bases short and J 9 bases short, with 13 bases between. CDR1 and CDR2 (germline): SGHVS, FQNEAQ. In DNA, the CDR3 is TGTGCCAGCAGCCCCATTGGGGGGAGCTACACCTTC. Translation: CASSPIGGSYTF. The full variable domain, with the rest looked up from reference TRBV7-8 and TRBJ1-2, is GAGVSQSPRYKVAKRGQDVALRCDPISGHVSLFWYQQALGQGPEFLTYFQNEAQLDKSGLPSDRFFAERPEGSVSTLKIQRTQQEDSAVYLCASSPIGGSYTFGSGTRLTVV.